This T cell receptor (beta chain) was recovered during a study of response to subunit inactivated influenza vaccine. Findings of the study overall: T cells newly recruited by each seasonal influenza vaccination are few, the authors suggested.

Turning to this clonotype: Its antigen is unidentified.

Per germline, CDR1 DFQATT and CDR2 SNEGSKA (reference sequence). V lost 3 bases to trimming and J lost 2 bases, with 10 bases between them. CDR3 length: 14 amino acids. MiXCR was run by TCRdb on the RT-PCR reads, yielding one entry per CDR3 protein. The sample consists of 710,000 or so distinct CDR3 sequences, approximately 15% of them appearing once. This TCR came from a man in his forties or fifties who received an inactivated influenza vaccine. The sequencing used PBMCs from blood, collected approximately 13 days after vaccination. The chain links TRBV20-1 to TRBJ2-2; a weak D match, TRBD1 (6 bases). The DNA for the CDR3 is TGCAGTGCTAGGTCAGGGGTTAACACCGGGGAGCTGTTTTTT. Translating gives CSARSGVNTGELFF.